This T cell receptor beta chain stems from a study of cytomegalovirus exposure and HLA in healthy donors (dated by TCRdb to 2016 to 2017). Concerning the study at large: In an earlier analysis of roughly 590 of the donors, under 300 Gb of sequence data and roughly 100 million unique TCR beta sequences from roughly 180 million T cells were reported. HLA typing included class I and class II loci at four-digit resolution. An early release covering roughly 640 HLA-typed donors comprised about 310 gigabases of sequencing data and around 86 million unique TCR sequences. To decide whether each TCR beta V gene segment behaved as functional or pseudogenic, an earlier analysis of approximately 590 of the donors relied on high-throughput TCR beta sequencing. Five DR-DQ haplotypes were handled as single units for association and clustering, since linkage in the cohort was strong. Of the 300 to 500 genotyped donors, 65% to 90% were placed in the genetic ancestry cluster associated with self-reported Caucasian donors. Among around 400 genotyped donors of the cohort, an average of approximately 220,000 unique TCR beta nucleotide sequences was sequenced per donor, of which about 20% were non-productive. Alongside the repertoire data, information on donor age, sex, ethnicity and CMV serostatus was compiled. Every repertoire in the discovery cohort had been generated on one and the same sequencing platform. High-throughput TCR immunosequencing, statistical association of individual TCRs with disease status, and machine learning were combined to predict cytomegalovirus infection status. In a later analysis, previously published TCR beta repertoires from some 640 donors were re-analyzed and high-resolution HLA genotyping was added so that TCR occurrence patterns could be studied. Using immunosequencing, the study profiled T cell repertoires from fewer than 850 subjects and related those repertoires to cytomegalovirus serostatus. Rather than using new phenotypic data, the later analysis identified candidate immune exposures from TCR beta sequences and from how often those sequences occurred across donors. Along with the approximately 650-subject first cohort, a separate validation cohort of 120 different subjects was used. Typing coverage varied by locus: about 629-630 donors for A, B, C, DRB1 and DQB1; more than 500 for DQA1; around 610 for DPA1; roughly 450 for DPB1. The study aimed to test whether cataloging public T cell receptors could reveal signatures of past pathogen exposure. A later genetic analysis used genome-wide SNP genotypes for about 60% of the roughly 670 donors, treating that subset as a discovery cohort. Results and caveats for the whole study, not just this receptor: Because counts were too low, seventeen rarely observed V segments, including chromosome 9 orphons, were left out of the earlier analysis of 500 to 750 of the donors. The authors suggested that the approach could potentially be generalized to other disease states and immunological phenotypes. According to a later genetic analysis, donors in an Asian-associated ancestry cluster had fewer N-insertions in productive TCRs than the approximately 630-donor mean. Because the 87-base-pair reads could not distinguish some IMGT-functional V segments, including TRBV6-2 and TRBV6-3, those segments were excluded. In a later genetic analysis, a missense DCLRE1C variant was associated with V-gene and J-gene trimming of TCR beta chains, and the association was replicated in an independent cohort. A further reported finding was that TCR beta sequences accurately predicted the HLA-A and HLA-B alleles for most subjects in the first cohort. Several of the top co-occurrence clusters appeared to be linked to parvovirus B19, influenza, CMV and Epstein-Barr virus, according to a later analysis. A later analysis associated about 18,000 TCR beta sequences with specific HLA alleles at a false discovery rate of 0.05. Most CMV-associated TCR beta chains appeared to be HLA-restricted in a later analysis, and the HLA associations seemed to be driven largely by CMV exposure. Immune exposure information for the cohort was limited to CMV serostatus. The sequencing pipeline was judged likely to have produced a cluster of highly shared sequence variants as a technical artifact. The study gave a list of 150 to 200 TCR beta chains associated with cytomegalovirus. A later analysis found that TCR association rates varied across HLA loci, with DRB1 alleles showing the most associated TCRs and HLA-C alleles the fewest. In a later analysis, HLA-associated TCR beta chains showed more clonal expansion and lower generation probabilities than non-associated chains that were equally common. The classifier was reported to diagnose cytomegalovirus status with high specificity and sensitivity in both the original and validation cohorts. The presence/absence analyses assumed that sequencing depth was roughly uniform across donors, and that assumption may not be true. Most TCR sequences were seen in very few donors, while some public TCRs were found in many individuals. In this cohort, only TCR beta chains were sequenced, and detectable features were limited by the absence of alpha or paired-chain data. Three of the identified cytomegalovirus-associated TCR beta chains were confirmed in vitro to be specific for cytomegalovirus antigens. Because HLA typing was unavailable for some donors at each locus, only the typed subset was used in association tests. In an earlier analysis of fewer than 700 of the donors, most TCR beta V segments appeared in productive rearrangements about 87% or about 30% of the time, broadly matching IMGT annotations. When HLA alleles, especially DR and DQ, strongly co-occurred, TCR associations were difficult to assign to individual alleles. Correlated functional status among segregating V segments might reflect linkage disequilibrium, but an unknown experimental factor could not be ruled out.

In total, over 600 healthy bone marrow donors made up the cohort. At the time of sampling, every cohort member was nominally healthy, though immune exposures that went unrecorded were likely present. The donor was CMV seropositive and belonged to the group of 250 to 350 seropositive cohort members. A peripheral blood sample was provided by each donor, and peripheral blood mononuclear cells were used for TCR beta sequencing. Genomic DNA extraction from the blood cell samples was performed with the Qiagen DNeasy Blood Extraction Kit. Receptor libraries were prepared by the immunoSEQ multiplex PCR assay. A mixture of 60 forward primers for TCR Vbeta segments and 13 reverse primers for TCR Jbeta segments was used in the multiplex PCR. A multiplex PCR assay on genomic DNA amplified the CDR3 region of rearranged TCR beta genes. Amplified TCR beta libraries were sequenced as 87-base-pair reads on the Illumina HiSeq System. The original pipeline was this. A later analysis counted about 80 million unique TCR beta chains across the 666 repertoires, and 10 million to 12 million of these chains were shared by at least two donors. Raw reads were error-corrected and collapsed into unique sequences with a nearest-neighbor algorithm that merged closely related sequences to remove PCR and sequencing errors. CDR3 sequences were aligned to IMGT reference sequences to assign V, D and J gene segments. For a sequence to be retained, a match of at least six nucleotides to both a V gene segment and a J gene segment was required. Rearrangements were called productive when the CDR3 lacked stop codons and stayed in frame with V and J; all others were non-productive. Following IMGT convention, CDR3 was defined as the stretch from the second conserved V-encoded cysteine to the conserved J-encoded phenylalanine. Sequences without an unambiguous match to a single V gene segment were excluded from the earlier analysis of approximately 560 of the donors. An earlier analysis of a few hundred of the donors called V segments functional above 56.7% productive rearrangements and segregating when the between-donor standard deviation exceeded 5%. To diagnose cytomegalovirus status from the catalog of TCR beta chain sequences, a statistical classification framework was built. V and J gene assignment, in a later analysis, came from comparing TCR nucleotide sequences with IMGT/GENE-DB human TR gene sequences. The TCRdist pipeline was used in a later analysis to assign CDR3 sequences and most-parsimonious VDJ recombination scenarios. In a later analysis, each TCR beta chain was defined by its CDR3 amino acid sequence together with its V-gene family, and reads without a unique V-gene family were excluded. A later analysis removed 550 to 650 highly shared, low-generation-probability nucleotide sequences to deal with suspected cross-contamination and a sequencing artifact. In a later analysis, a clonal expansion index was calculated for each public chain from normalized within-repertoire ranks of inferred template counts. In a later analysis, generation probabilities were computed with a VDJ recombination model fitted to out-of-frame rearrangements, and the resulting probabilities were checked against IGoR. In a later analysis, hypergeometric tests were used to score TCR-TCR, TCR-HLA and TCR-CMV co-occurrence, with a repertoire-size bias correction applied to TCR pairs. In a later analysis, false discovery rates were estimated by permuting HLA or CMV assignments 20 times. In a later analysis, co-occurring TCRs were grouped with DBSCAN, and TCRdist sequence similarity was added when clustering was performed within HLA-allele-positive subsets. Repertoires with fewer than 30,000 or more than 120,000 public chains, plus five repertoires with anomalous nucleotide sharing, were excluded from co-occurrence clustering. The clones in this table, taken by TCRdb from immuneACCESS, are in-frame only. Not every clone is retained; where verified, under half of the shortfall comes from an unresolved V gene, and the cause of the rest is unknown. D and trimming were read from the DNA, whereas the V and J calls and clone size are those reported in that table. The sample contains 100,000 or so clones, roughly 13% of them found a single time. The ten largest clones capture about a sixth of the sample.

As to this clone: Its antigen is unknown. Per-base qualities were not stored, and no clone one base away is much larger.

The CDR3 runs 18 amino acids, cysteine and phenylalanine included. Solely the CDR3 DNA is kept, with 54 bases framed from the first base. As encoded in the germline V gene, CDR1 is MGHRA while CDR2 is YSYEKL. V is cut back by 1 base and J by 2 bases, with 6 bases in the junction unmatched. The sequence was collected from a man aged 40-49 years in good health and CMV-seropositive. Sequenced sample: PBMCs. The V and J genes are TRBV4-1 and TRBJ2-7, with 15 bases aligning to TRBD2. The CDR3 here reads CASSQGRTSGRVPYEQYF. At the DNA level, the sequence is TGCGCCAGCAGCCAAGGGAGGACTAGCGGGAGGGTACCCTACGAGCAGTACTTC.